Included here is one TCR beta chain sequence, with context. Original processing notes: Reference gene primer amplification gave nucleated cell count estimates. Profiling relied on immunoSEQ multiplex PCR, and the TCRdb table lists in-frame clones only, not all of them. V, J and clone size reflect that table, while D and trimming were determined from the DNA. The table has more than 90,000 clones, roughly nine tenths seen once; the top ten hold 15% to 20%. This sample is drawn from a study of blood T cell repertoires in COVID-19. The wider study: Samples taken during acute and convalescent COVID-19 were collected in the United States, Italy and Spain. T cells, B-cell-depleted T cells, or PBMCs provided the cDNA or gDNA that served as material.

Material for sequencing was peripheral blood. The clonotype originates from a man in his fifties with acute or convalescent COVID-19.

The chain's CDR3 is CTSSQVSAFNEKLFF. In nucleotides, the CDR3 is TGCACCAGCAGCCAGGTGAGTGCCTTTAATGAAAAACTGTTTTTT. The chain has TRBV1 and TRBJ1-4. TRBV1 is designated a pseudogene. The CDR3 has 15 amino acids.